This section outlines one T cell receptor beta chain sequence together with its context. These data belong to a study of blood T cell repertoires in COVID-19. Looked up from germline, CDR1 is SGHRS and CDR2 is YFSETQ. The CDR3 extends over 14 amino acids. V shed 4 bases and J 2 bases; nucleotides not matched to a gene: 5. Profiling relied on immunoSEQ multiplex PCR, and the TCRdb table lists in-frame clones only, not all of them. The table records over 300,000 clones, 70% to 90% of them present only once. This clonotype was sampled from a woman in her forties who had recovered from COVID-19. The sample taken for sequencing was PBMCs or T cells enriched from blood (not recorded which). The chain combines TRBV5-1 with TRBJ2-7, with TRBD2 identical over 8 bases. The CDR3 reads CASSPSGLTYEQYF. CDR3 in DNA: TGCGCCAGCAGCCCTAGCGGGCTAACCTACGAGCAGTACTTC.